This T cell receptor (beta chain) comes out of a study of ipilimumab plus nivolumab after autologous stem cell transplantation. Study background: DLBCL patients had primary refractory or relapsed disease.

Sequencing was performed with immunoSEQ multiplex PCR; in TCRdb, only in-frame clones are kept and a portion is missing. The sample shows about 16,000 clones, about 86% of them seen only once. This CDR3 is built from 16 residues. With 3 bases removed from V and 1 base from J, the gap between germline ends came to 13 bases. Germline CDR1 MNHNS, CDR2 SASEGT. The chain employs TRBV6-1 and TRBJ2-4; D gene unclear. This sequence was found in a male donor with diffuse large B-cell lymphoma. Sequenced material: PBMCs, taken in a trial of ipilimumab plus nivolumab as post-transplant consolidation. The CDR3 here is CASSEGSFAAKNIQYF. In DNA, the CDR3 is TGTGCCAGCAGTGAGGGCAGCTTCGCGGCCAAAAACATTCAGTACTTC.